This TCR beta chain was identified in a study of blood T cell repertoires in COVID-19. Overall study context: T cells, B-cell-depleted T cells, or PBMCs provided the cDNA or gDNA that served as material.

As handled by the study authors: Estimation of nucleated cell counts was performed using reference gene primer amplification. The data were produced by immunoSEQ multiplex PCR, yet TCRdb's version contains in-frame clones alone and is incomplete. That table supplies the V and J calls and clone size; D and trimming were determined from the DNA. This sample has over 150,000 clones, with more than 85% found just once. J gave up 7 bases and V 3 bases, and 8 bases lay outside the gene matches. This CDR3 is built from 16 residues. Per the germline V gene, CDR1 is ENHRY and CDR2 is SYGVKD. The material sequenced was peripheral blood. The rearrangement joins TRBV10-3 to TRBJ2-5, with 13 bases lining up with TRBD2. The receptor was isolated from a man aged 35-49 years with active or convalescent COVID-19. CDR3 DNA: TGTGCCATCAGTGAAGGACTAGCGGGGGCTGTTGGGACCCAGTACTTC. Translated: CAISEGLAGAVGTQYF.